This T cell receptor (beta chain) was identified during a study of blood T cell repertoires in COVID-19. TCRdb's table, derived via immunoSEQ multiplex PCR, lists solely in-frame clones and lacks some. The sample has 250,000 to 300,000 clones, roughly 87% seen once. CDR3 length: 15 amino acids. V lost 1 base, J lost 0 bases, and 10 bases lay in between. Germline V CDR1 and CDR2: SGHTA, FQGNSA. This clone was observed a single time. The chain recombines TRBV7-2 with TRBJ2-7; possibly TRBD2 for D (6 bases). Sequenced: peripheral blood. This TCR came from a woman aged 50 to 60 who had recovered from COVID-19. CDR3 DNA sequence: TGTGCCAGCAGCTTAGGGGCGGGGATCTCCTACGAGCAGTACTTC. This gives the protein CASSLGAGISYEQYF.